This T cell receptor beta chain was captured in a study of blood T cell repertoires in COVID-19 (dated by TCRdb to about 2020). About the investigation overall: Collaborator samples came from the United States, Italy and Spain and covered acute and convalescent phases of COVID-19. The prospective study material was composed of cDNA or gDNA derived from T cells, B-cell-depleted T cells, or PBMCs. The dataset comprised deeply sampled blood TCRbeta repertoires from subjects exposed to, actively infected with, or recovered from COVID-19. The repertoires were made available in a free public database intended to serve as a resource for research on the immune response to SARS-CoV-2. Samples came from the ongoing ImmuneRACE study (first 160 participants) plus 1,254 subjects from 6 global collaborators. The sample metadata nearly always contained a de-identified subject ID, COVID-19 status, age in years and sex. Where available, HLA class I and class II types were taken from metadata supplied by the sample provider and were not determined by assay-based typing. On the study overall, not on this receptor specifically: The amount of clinical and demographic metadata varied by source and participant and was provided uncurated.

To note about this clone: Its antigen specificity is not known. The input lacks base qualities; no much larger clone sits a single base away.

According to the germline V gene (reference sequence), CDR1 reads SGHKS and CDR2 reads YYEKEE. V trim: 1 base; J trim: 0 bases; unmatched bases: 6. Inclusive of the bounding cysteine and phenylalanine, the CDR3 is 17 residues long. Only the CDR3 DNA is retained, 51 bases long and in frame from the first base. TCRbeta CDR3 regions were amplified from genomic DNA by means of the immunoSEQ Assay, a bias-controlled multiplex PCR. As for how the authors treated the data: Nucleated cell counts per sample were estimated from amplification of reference gene primers within the assay. To quantify the absolute abundance of each unique TCRbeta CDR3 rearrangement, sequence reads were collapsed and filtered. Productive Simpson clonality was computed per sample as the square root of Simpson's diversity index over productive rearrangements. Here the immuneACCESS table is served through TCRdb, limited to in-frame sequences with V and J called. Missing clones are a known gap in these copies; in checked studies unresolved V genes cover under half, and the rest lacks a known reason. V and J calls and clone size are copied from that table; D and trimming were computed from the DNA. This sample lists more than 250,000 clones; 75% to 90% were detected once. The ten largest clonotypes hold roughly 8.6% of the sample.

Whole blood was collected in K2EDTA tubes by collaborating institutions according to the institutions' own protocols. For TCRbeta analysis, collaborators shipped samples in one of three forms: frozen whole blood, isolated PBMCs, or DNA extracted from either of those sample types. This chain is built from TRBV5-5 and TRBJ2-1; TRBD2 agrees with 8 junctional bases. This receptor was identified in a human donor in a cohort sampled during active COVID-19. Input material: peripheral blood. Read as DNA, the sequence is TGTGCCAGCAGCTTGCTAGCGGGCGACAGCTCCTACAATGAGCAGTTCTTC. It specifies CASSLLAGDSSYNEQFF.